These 11 T cell receptor beta chains were all obtained from the same sample, sequenced in a study of shared clonotypes between healthy human individuals. Data came from immunoSEQ multiplex PCR; TCRdb stores just in-frame clones and leaves some out. Of approximately 2.5 million clones detected, over 85% appear once; the ten largest clones hold roughly 0.36%. Source material: naive CD4+ T cells from PBMCs. Sample subset: CD45RA+ positively selected. These TCRs come from a man younger than 35 in good health. Some clones in this sample may be carry-over from other donors' samples.

The rearrangement links TRBV29-1 to TRBJ2-7; a weak D match, TRBD1 (6 bases). Trimming took off 6 bases at V and 6 bases at J, with 15 bases between the two ends. CDR3 length: 12 amino acids. Germline V gene lookup returns CDR1 SQVTM and CDR2 ANQGSEA. CDR3 residues: CSVLRGVGEQYF. CDR3 DNA sequence: TGCAGCGTCCTCAGGGGAGTGGGCGAGCAGTACTTC.

The chain combines TRBV27 with TRBJ1-1; 8 nucleotides match TRBD1. Trimming at V came to 5 bases and at J to 7 bases, leaving 27 bases not matched to a gene. The CDR3 is 20 amino acids. The V gene's germline CDR1 is MNHEY and CDR2 SMNVEV (reference sequence). CDR3 nucleotides: TGTGCCAGCAGTACTATTGCCCCGGACAGGGTATTACAAAGCTCCCATGAAGCTTTCTTT. Its protein is CASSTIAPDRVLQSSHEAFF.

V usage is TRBV28 and J usage is TRBJ1-2; 11 nucleotides match TRBD1. V lost 5 bases to trimming and J lost 2 bases; unmatched junction nucleotides: 4. Germline assignment: CDR1 MDHEN and CDR2 SYDVKM. The CDR3 consists of 15 residues. CDR3 bases: TGTGCCAGCAGTGGACAGGGGGCTCCGAACTATGGCTACACCTTC. It is translated as CASSGQGAPNYGYTF.

The chain is built from TRBV11-1 and TRBJ1-2; 7 bases line up with TRBD1. Losses at the gene ends were 5 bases for V and 0 bases for J; bases not matched to a gene: 6. This CDR3 contains 15 residues. Germline assignment: CDR1 SGHAT and CDR2 FQDESV (reference sequence). CDR3 in DNA: TGTGCCAGCAGCCCCCTGACAGGGACTAACTATGGCTACACCTTC. Encoded protein: CASSPLTGTNYGYTF.

The chain couples TRBV2 to TRBJ2-7; D may match TRBD1 or TRBD2 (5 bases each). This CDR3 is 15 amino acids long. Per the germline V gene, CDR1 is SNHLY and CDR2 is FYNNEI. V was shortened by 6 bases and J by 0 bases, with 15 bases between the two germline ends. The chain's CDR3 is CASRGQGVPSYEQYF. The DNA of the CDR3 is TGTGCCAGCAGAGGGCAGGGAGTCCCCTCCTACGAGCAGTACTTC.

The chain joins TRBV19 to TRBJ1-5; D unresolved. Per germline, CDR1 LNHDA and CDR2 SQIVND (reference sequence). The length of the CDR3 is 14 residues. V shed 5 bases and J shed 0 bases, with 8 bases lying between them. The CDR3: CASSQGSSNQPQHF. The CDR3 DNA sequence: TGTGCCAGTAGTCAAGGTTCTAGCAATCAGCCCCAGCATTTT. Filled out from reference TRBV19 and TRBJ1-5, the complete variable domain reads DGGITQSPKYLFRKEGQNVTLSCEQNLNHDAMYWYRQDPGQGLRLIYYSQIVNDFQKGDIAEGYSVSREKKESFPLTVTSAQKNPTAFYLCASSQGSSNQPQHFGDGTRLSIL.

The CDR3 DNA is TGTGCCAGCAGTTTATTTGGGACAGGGTCGGATGGCTACACCTTC. This codes for CASSLFGTGSDGYTF. J is TRBJ1-2 and V is TRBV28; 9 bases are a match to TRBD1. Looked up from germline, CDR1 is MDHEN and CDR2 is SYDVKM. CDR3 size: 15 residues. Germline trimming cut 1 base from V and 6 bases from J; bases unmatched to any gene: 6.

The chain recombines TRBV6-6 with TRBJ1-1; D perhaps matches TRBD1 (5 bases). CDR3 size: 16 residues. Germline V lookup: CDR1 MNHNY, CDR2 SVGAGI (reference sequence). V lost 8 bases and J 1 base, leaving 20 bases between the germline ends. Here the CDR3 DNA reads TGTGCCAGCGGCCAGGGTACGGGGCGGGCGAACACTGAAGCTTTCTTT. Translation gives CASGQGTGRANTEAFF.

This sequence joins TRBV7-2 and TRBJ2-7, with D perhaps matching TRBD2 (6 bases). CDR1 and CDR2 (germline): SGHTA, FQGNSA. V was pared by 5 bases and J by 0 bases, with 11 bases between. The CDR3 is made up of 14 amino acids. CDR3 loop: CASSKGGTSYEQYF. For the CDR3, the DNA is TGTGCCAGCAGCAAAGGAGGGACCTCCTACGAGCAGTACTTC.

This sequence joins TRBV19 and TRBJ2-1; D is perhaps TRBD1 or TRBD2 (5 bases each). This CDR3 is 16 amino acids long. CDR1 LNHDA and CDR2 SQIVND come from the germline V gene (reference sequence). Trimming pared 0 bases from V and 7 bases from J, leaving 16 bases between. In nucleotides, the CDR3 is TGTGCCAGTAGTATAGACCCGGGACCCCTAGGGAATGAGCAGTTCTTC. Its translation: CASSIDPGPLGNEQFF.

The rearrangement links TRBV11-3 to TRBJ2-2; weak D call: TRBD1 (5 bases). This CDR3 spans 14 amino acids. V was trimmed by 4 bases and J by 2 bases, leaving 8 bases between them. Per the germline V gene, CDR1 is SGHNT and CDR2 is YENEEA. CDR3 bases: TGTGCCAGCAGCTGGACAAGAAACACCGGGGAGCTGTTTTTT. Translated, it gives CASSWTRNTGELFF.